A selection of T cell receptor beta chains follows, all from one sample in a study of blood T cells in healthy people across ages. TCRdb independently ran MiXCR on the 5' RACE reads; one entry per CDR3 protein. There are under 800,000 distinct CDR3 sequences in the sample; roughly 41% occur only once, and roughly 20% lies in the top ten. Sequencing input: blood. These receptors were collected from a woman aged 55-69 years in good health. CDR3s include the opening cysteine and the closing phenylalanine or tryptophan. A D gene is named only where the DNA matches it firmly. Clone size is shown for a subset of rows, as once, few, many or a class of expanded clone.

clone_size	d_call	j_call	v_call	cdr3_nt	cdr3_aa
.	TRBD1	TRBJ2-3	TRBV13	TGTGCCAGCAGCCGCCCCGACAGGGGAGTTAGGCGGGGAGAAGATACGCAGTATTTT	CASSRPDRGVRRGEDTQYF
.	TRBD2	TRBJ2-3	TRBV6-5	TGTGCCAGCAGTTACTCTTGGACTAGATCTCGCACAGATACGCAGTATTTT	CASSYSWTRSRTDTQYF
many	.	TRBJ2-5	TRBV7-2	TGTGCCAGCAGCTTCCAAGCGGGCCAAGAGACCCAGTACTTC	CASSFQAGQETQYF
.	.	TRBJ2-1	TRBV5-1	TGCGCCAGCAGCTTCCAGGGCGGGATGTCGAATGAGCAGTTCTTC	CASSFQGGMSNEQFF
.	.	TRBJ1-2	TRBV20-1	TGCAGTGCTACGCCCTTCTCAGGGGAGGGGGGCTACACCTTC	CSATPFSGEGGYTF
few	TRBD1	TRBJ1-2	TRBV3-1	TGTGCCAGCAGCCAAGAAGGACAGGTGTATGGCTACACCTTC	CASSQEGQVYGYTF
few	.	TRBJ1-2	TRBV24-1	TGTGCCACCAGTGACAAGACAGGTGGGAAGGATGGCTACACCTTC	CATSDKTGGKDGYTF
few	TRBD2	TRBJ2-3	TRBV7-3	TGTGCCAGCAGCTCCGGGACTAGCAAGACAGATACGCAGTATTTT	CASSSGTSKTDTQYF
few	.	TRBJ2-7	TRBV2	TGTGCCAGCAGAACCGGCGACTGGGGATACGAGCAGTACTTC	CASRTGDWGYEQYF
.	TRBD1	TRBJ1-2	TRBV6-5	TGTGCCAGCAGTCCTTCTACAGGGGATCTGGCGTATGGCTACACCTTC	CASSPSTGDLAYGYTF
.	.	TRBJ1-2	TRBV6-2/TRBV6-3	TGTGCCAGCAGATCCAGTAACTATGGCTACACCTTC	CASRSSNYGYTF
.	TRBD1	TRBJ1-1	TRBV25-1	TGTGCCAGCAGTAAAAATTCCGGGACAGGGGGCAATGAAGCTTTCTTT	CASSKNSGTGGNEAFF
few	TRBD1	TRBJ2-1	TRBV5-1	TGCGCCAGCAGCTTTTCCCCAACAGGGGGCGGGAATGAGCAGTTCTTC	CASSFSPTGGGNEQFF
.	TRBD2	TRBJ2-7	TRBV20-1	TGCAGTGCGCCACTAGCGGGAGTTGGCGAGCAGTACTTC	CSAPLAGVGEQYF
.	.	TRBJ1-2	TRBV10-3	TGTGCCATCAGTAACAGCGGGCATAGCAGCTACACCTTC	CAISNSGHSSYTF
.	TRBD1	TRBJ2-5	TRBV24-1	TGTGCCACCAGTGAATACAGGGGAACTGGAGAGACCCAGTACTTC	CATSEYRGTGETQYF
.	TRBD1	TRBJ2-7	TRBV3-1	TGTGCCAGCAGCCAAGGTACAGGGGTAAAGTACGAGCAGTACTTC	CASSQGTGVKYEQYF
.	.	TRBJ1-1	TRBV7-2	TGTGCCAGCAGCGTCCTGGGCACTGAAGTTTTCTTT	CASSVLGTEVFF
.	TRBD1	TRBJ2-7	TRBV7-8	TGTGCCAGCAGCGTAGGACAGGCTCTCTACGAGCAGTACTTC	CASSVGQALYEQYF
.	.	TRBJ2-3	TRBV27	TGCGCCAGCAGTTCCCCTCGAACTAGCACAGATACGCAGTATTTT	CASSSPRTSTDTQYF
few	TRBD1	TRBJ1-2	TRBV7-9	TGTGCCAGCAGACCCGGGACAGCTAGTGGCTATGGCTACACCTTC	CASRPGTASGYGYTF
.	TRBD1	TRBJ2-7	TRBV18	TGCGCCAGCTCACCACGGCAGGGGGAACGGGGCGAGCAGTACTTC	CASSPRQGERGEQYF
many	.	TRBJ1-2	TRBV10-3	TGTGCCATCAGTGATGGTAAAGTCTATGGCTACACCTTC	CAISDGKVYGYTF
.	.	TRBJ1-6	TRBV2	TGTGCCAGCAGTGGAGCCTTAGATTCACCCCTCCACTTT	CASSGALDSPLHF
few	TRBD1	TRBJ2-7	TRBV20-1	TGCAGTGCTAAGGGACCGGTTGGGACAGGGGCGAACGAGCAGTACTTC	CSAKGPVGTGANEQYF
.	.	TRBJ2-1	TRBV7-3	TGTGCCAGCAGCACCACCGGGACCTCTACCACTGAAGAGCAGTTCTTC	CASSTTGTSTTEEQFF
.	.	TRBJ2-1	TRBV29-1	TGCAGCGTCGGGAGCAGCTCCTACAATGAGCAGTTCTTC	CSVGSSSYNEQFF
few	.	TRBJ1-4	TRBV25-1	TGTGCCAGCAGTGGCGAGTTAGCCCTGGAAAAACTGTTTTTT	CASSGELALEKLFF
few	.	TRBJ2-7	TRBV20-1	TGCAGTGCCCCCTTAAATAGGGAGCAGTACTTC	CSAPLNREQYF
few	TRBD2	TRBJ2-4	TRBV24-1	TGTGCCACCACGCGGGGGAGGACATCGATAGCCAAAAACATTCAGTACTTC	CATTRGRTSIAKNIQYF
.	TRBD2	TRBJ2-7	TRBV7-9	TGTGCCAGCTTCACTAGCGGGAGCTACAATGAGCAGTACTTC	CASFTSGSYNEQYF
few	.	TRBJ2-1	TRBV7-9	TGTGCCAGCAGCTTACCCAGGTCCGCTAATGAGCAGTTCTTC	CASSLPRSANEQFF
few	TRBD2	TRBJ2-3	TRBV5-1	TGCGCCAGCAGCTACCTAGCGGGAGTGGCAGATACGCAGTATTTT	CASSYLAGVADTQYF
few	TRBD1	TRBJ2-7	TRBV20-1	TGCAGTGCTAGCCGGGACAGGGGTATCCACGAGCAGTACTTC	CSASRDRGIHEQYF
.	.	TRBJ2-1	TRBV20-1	TGCAGTGCTAGAGTCCCGACAGGCTGGGAGCAGTTCTTC	CSARVPTGWEQFF
few	.	TRBJ2-7	TRBV12-3/TRBV12-4	TGTGCCAGCAGTTTAGATCAGCGGTGGGACACCGAGCAGTACTTC	CASSLDQRWDTEQYF
.	TRBD1	TRBJ2-1	TRBV7-9	TGTGCCAGCAGCGCCGGACAGGGGGAAAATGAGCAGTTCTTC	CASSAGQGENEQFF
.	TRBD1	TRBJ1-5	TRBV27	TGTGCCAGCAGTCACCAGACAGGGACTCAGCCCCAGCATTTT	CASSHQTGTQPQHF
.	.	TRBJ2-7	TRBV19	TGTGCCAGTAGTGGCGGGGGCCTAGGCGAGCAGTACTTC	CASSGGGLGEQYF
.	.	TRBJ1-3	TRBV7-2	TGTGCCAGCAGCGTCCTCCGGACAGCTGGAAACACCATATATTTT	CASSVLRTAGNTIYF
few	TRBD2	TRBJ2-1	TRBV20-1	TGCAGTGCTAGAATGGGGACTAGCGGCCATAGGAGCTCCTACAATGAGCAGTTCTTC	CSARMGTSGHRSSYNEQFF
many	TRBD2	TRBJ2-1	TRBV7-2	TGTGCCAGCAGCTCCGGGACTAGCGGTTACAATGAGCAGTTCTTC	CASSSGTSGYNEQFF
.	.	TRBJ2-1	TRBV28	TGTGCCGGCAGTTCCTCTAGCGCGAGCTCCTACAATGAGCAGTTCTTC	CAGSSSSASSYNEQFF
.	.	TRBJ2-1	TRBV12-3/TRBV12-4	TGTGCCAGCAGTTTTCTGGATGAGCAGTTCTTC	CASSFLDEQFF
.	.	TRBJ1-2	TRBV6-1	TGTGCCACCTCAGGTGGGGGCCTTGGCTACACCTTC	CATSGGGLGYTF
.	.	TRBJ2-1	TRBV7-2	TGTGCCAGCAGCCTCCAGCCGATCTCCTACAATGAGCAGTTCTTC	CASSLQPISYNEQFF
many	.	TRBJ2-3	TRBV7-3	TGTGCCAGCAGCTTAAAGAGGGGAGATACGCAGTATTTT	CASSLKRGDTQYF
once	TRBD1	TRBJ2-1	TRBV6-6	TGTGCCAGCAGCTCGGGTAGGGGACAGGGTTACAATGAGCAGTTCTTC	CASSSGRGQGYNEQFF
.	.	TRBJ2-1	TRBV7-6	TGTGCCAGCAGCTTACTTGGGGTCCGCAATGAGCAGTTCTTC	CASSLLGVRNEQFF
.	TRBD1	TRBJ2-2	TRBV10-3	TGTGCCATCAGTCCGGGACAGGGGGCGTTCGGGGAGCTGTTTTTT	CAISPGQGAFGELFF
few	TRBD2	TRBJ2-7	TRBV27	TGTGCCAGCAGTTTTAGGCTAGCGGGAGGATCCTACGAGCAGTACTTC	CASSFRLAGGSYEQYF
.	.	TRBJ1-2	TRBV20-1	TGCAGTGCTATCGCCGGGGGCGGCTACACCTTC	CSAIAGGGYTF
few	.	TRBJ2-1	TRBV18	TGTGCCAGCTCACAGACCGCTGACAATGAGCAGTTCTTC	CASSQTADNEQFF
.	.	TRBJ2-7	TRBV11-2	TGTGCCAGCAGCTCGACAGACCTCTACGAGCAGTACTTC	CASSSTDLYEQYF
.	.	TRBJ1-6	TRBV7-9	TGTGCCAGCAGCTCGGACAGCCTCCCACAATCACCCCTCCACTTT	CASSSDSLPQSPLHF
.	.	TRBJ2-6	TRBV30	TGTGCCTGGAGCGGCAGCAGCTCGACCGGGGCCAACGTCCCGACTTTC	CAWSGSSSTGANVPTF
.	.	TRBJ2-5	TRBV12-3/TRBV12-4	TGTGCCAGCAGTTTTGGGGGAGAGGGCCAAGAGACCCAGTACTTC	CASSFGGEGQETQYF
.	.	TRBJ2-7	TRBV28	TGTGCCAGCAGTTCAACTACTTACCCGGGCTACGAGCAGTACTTC	CASSSTTYPGYEQYF
.	TRBD2	TRBJ2-5	TRBV2	TGTGCCGGCACCGCGGGGGGGGGAGCATTGAAGACCCAGTACTTC	CAGTAGGGALKTQYF
few	TRBD1	TRBJ2-1	TRBV20-1	TGCAGTGCCTCATCGAGACAGGGGAATGAGCAGTTCTTC	CSASSRQGNEQFF